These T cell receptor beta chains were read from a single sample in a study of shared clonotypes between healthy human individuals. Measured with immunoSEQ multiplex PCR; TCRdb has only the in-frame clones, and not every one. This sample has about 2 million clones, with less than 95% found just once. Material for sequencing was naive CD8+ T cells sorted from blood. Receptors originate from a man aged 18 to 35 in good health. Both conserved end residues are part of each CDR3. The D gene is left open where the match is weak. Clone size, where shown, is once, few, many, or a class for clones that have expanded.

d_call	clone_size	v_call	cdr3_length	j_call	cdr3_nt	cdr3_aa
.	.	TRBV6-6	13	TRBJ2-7	TGTGCCAGCAGTTACGGGGGGCTCAACGAGCAGTACTTC	CASSYGGLNEQYF
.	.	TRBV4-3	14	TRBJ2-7	TGCGCCAGCAGCCAAGATATGGGGGCGGGCGAGCAGTACTTC	CASSQDMGAGEQYF
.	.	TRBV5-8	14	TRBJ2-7	TGTGCCAGCAGCTTGTTGGCCGTAACCTACGAGCAGTACTTC	CASSLLAVTYEQYF
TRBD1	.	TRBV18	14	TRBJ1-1	TGTGCCAGCTCAACGACAGGGGGCGGATCGGAAGCTTTCTTT	CASSTTGGGSEAFF
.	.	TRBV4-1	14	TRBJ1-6	TGCGCCAGCAGCCAAGGTATATATAATTCACCCCTCCACTTT	CASSQGIYNSPLHF
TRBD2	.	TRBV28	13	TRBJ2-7	TGTGCCAGCAGTTCCATACGAGCGGGGGAGCAGTACTTC	CASSSIRAGEQYF
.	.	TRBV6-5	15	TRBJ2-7	TGTGCCAGCAGTTACTTGTCGGCCCCCTTACACGAGCAGTACTTC	CASSYLSAPLHEQYF
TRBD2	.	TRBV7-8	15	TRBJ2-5	TGTGCCAGCAGCTTAGAGTACCTAGCGGGAGAGACCCAGTACTTC	CASSLEYLAGETQYF
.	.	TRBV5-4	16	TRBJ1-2	TGTGCCAGCAGCTTGGCGAAGAAAGGCATGGGACTAGGCTACACCTTC	CASSLAKKGMGLGYTF
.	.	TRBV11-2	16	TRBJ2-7	TGTGCCAGCAGCTTAAAGTTGCTGGACCGCTCCTACGAGCAGTACTTC	CASSLKLLDRSYEQYF
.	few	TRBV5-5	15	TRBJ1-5	TGTGCCAGCAGCTTGGAGGACTCGTCGGGTCAGCCCCAGCATTTT	CASSLEDSSGQPQHF
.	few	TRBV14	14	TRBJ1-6	TGTGCCAGCAGGTCGGATACACTCAATTCACCCCTCCACTTT	CASRSDTLNSPLHF
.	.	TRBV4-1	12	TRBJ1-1	TGCGCCAGCAGCCAAGTGGGAACTGAAGCTTTCTTT	CASSQVGTEAFF
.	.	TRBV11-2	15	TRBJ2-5	TGTGCCAGCGGCGACTCTAGAGGTGCGAGGGAGACCCAGTACTTC	CASGDSRGARETQYF
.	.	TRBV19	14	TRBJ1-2	TGTGCCAGTAGTATAGTGGGAGGTCCCTATGGCTACACCTTC	CASSIVGGPYGYTF
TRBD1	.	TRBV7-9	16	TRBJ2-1	TGTGCCAGCAGCTCCCGGACAGGGGGCATTCACAATGAGCAGTTCTTC	CASSSRTGGIHNEQFF
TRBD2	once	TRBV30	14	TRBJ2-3	TGTGCCTGGACCCTAGCGGGGCACACAGATACGCAGTATTTT	CAWTLAGHTDTQYF
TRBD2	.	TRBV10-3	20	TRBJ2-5	TGTGCCATCAGTGAGTCGGGACTAGCGGGGGAGATGTCCTGGCGGGAGACCCAGTACTTC	CAISESGLAGEMSWRETQYF
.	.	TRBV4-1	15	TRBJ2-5	TGCGCCAGCAGCCAAGTAACCAGGGGGGGAGAGACCCAGTACTTC	CASSQVTRGGETQYF
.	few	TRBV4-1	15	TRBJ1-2	TGCGCCAGCAGCCAAGATCAGGGCAGGGACTATGGCTACACCTTC	CASSQDQGRDYGYTF
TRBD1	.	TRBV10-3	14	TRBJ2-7	TGTGCCATCAGGGGGACAGCAGACTCCTACGAGCAGTACTTC	CAIRGTADSYEQYF
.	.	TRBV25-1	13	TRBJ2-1	TGTGCCAGCAGCCCCCACGAGGGCAATGAGCAGTTCTTC	CASSPHEGNEQFF
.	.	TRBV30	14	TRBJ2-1	TGTGCCTGGGGGGACGTAAGCTCCTACAATGAGCAGTTCTTC	CAWGDVSSYNEQFF
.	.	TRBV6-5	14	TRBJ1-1	TGTGCCAGCAGCCCCGGGGGCCGGGACACTGAAGCTTTCTTT	CASSPGGRDTEAFF
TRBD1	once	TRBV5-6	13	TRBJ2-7	TGTGCCAGCAGCTCGGGACAGAGATACGAGCAGTACTTC	CASSSGQRYEQYF
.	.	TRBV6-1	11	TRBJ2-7	TGTGCCAGCAATACAGGGAGCGAGCAGTACTTC	CASNTGSEQYF
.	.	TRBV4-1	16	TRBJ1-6	TGCGCCAGCAGCCTAGCCTCAGGGGCTAGTAATTCACCCCTCCACTTT	CASSLASGASNSPLHF
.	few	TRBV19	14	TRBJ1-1	TGTGCCAGTAGTTACCGGGGTTCACCCCGCGAAGCTTTCTTT	CASSYRGSPREAFF
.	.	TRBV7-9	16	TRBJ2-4	TGTGCCAGCAGCTTAGCGGTGGGGCCAGACAAAAACATTCAGTACTTC	CASSLAVGPDKNIQYF
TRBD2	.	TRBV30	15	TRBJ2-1	TGTGCCTGGAGTGAAGGGACTAGCTCCTACAATGAGCAGTTCTTC	CAWSEGTSSYNEQFF
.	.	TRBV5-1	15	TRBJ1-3	TGCGCCAGCAGCTTAAGGACGGGCTCTGGAAACACCATATATTTT	CASSLRTGSGNTIYF
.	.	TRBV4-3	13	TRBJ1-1	TGCGCCAGCAGCCAGACCGGGAACACTGAAGCTTTCTTT	CASSQTGNTEAFF
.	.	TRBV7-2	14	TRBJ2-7	TGTGCCAGCAGCTTAGTTCTAGAAAGCTACGAGCAGTACTTC	CASSLVLESYEQYF
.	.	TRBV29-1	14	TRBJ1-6	TGCAGCGTTGCTGAGAGCTCCTATAATTCACCCCTCCACTTT	CSVAESSYNSPLHF
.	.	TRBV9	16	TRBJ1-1	TGTGCCAGCAGCCCACTTAGCGGCAGGGGTTCTACTGAAGCTTTCTTT	CASSPLSGRGSTEAFF
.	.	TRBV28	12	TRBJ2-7	TGTGCCAGCAGCTCCATCAGCTACGAGCAGTACTTC	CASSSISYEQYF
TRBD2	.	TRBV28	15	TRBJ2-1	TGTGCCAGCAGTCTCGGGACTAGCGGGGGGGATGAGCAGTTCTTC	CASSLGTSGGDEQFF
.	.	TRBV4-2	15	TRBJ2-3	TGTGCCAGCAGCCAATTCCGGGGAGTCACAGATACGCAGTATTTT	CASSQFRGVTDTQYF
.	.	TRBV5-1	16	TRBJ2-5	TGCGCCAGCAGGCTTGGTTATACCGGGGGAGAAGAGACCCAGTACTTC	CASRLGYTGGEETQYF
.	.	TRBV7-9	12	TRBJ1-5	TGTGCCAGCAGCTTAGGTGAAGGGCCCCAGCATTTT	CASSLGEGPQHF
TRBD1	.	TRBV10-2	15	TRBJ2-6	TGCGCCAGCAGTGAGACAGGGGTCGGGGCCAACGTCCTGACTTTC	CASSETGVGANVLTF
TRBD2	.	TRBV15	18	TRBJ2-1	TGTGCCACCAGCAGAGATCTCGGTCGCGGGGGGGCCGATAATGAGCAGTTCTTC	CATSRDLGRGGADNEQFF